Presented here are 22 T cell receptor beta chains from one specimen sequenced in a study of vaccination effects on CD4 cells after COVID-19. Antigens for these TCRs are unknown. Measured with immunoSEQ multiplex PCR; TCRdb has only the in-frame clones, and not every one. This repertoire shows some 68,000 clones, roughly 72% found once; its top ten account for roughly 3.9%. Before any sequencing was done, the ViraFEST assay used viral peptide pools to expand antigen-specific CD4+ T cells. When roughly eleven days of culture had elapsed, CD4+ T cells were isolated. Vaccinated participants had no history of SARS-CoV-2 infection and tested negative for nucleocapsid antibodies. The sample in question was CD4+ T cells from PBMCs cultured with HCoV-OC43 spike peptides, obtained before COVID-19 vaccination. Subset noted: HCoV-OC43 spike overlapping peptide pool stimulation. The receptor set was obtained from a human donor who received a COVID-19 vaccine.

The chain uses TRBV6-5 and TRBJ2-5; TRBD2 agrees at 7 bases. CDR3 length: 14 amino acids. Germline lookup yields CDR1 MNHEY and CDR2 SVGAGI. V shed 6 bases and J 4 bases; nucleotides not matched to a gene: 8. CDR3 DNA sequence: TGTGCCAGCAGGGTAGCGGGCGGTAGAGAGACCCAGTACTTC. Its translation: CASRVAGGRETQYF.

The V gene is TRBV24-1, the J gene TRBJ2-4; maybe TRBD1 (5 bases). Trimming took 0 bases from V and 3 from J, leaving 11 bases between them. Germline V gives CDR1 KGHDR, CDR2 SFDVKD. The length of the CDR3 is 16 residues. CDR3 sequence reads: CATSDLEKGDKNIQYF. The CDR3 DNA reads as TGTGCCACCAGTGATTTGGAGAAAGGGGACAAAAACATTCAGTACTTC.

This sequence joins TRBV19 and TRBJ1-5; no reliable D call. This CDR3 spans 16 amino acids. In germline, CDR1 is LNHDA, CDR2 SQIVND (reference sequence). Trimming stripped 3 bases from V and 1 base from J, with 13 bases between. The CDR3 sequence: CASSIFGVPSNQPQHF. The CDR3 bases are TGTGCCAGTAGTATTTTCGGGGTGCCCAGCAATCAGCCCCAGCATTTT. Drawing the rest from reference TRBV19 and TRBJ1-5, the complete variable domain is DGGITQSPKYLFRKEGQNVTLSCEQNLNHDAMYWYRQDPGQGLRLIYYSQIVNDFQKGDIAEGYSVSREKKESFPLTVTSAQKNPTAFYLCASSIFGVPSNQPQHFGDGTRLSIL.

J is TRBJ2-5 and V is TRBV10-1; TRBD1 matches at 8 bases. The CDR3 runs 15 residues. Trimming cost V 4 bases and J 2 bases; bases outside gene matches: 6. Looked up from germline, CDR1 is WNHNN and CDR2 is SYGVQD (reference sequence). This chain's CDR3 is CASSAGQGLQETQYF. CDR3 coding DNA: TGCGCCAGCAGTGCCGGACAGGGCCTACAAGAGACCCAGTACTTC.

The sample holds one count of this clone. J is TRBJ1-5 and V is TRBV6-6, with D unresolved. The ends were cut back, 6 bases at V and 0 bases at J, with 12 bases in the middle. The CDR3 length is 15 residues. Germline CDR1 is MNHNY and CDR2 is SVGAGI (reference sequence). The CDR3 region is CASSQYGNSNQPQHF. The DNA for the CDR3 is TGTGCCAGCAGCCAATACGGAAATAGCAATCAGCCCCAGCATTTT.

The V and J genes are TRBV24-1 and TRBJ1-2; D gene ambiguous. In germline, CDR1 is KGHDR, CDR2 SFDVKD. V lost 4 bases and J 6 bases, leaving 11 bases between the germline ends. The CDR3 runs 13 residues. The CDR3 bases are TGTGCCACCAGTGACCGGGCGATTGATGGCTACACCTTC. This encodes CATSDRAIDGYTF.

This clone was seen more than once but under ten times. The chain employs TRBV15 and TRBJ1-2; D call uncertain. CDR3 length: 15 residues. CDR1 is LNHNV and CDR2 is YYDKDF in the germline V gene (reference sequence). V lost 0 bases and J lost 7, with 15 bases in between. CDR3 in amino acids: CATSRDPGAAGGYTF. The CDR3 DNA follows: TGTGCCACCAGCAGAGATCCCGGCGCAGCGGGTGGCTACACCTTC.

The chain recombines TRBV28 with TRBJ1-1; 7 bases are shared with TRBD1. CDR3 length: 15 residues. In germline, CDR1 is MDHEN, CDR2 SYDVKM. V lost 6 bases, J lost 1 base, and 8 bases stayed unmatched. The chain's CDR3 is CASRPEGTANTEAFF. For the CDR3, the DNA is TGTGCCAGCAGGCCCGAAGGGACAGCGAACACTGAAGCTTTCTTT.

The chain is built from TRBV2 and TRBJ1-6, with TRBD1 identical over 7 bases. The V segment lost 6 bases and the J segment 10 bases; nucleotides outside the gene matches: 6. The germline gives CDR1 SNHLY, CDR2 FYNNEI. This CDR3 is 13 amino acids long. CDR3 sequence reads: CASRQRTGSPLHF. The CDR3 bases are TGTGCCAGCAGACAGAGGACAGGATCACCCCTCCACTTT.

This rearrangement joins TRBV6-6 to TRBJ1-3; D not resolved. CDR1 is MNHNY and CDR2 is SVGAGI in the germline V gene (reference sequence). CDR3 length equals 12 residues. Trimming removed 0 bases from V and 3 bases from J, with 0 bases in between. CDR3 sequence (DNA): TGTGCCAGCAGTTACTCTGGAAACACCATATATTTT. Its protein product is CASSYSGNTIYF.

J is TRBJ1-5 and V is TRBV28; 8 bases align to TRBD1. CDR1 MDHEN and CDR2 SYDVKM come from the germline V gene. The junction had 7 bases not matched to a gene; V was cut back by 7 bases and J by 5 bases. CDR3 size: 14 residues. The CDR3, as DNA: TGTGCCAGCAATGGGGGACAGGCACATCAGCCCCAGCATTTT. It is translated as CASNGGQAHQPQHF.

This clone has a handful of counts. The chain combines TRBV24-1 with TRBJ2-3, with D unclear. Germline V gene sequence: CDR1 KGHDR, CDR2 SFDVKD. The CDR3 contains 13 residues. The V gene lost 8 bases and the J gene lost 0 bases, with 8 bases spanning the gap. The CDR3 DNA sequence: TGTGCCACCAAAAAAGCAAGCACAGATACGCAGTATTTT. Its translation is CATKKASTDTQYF.

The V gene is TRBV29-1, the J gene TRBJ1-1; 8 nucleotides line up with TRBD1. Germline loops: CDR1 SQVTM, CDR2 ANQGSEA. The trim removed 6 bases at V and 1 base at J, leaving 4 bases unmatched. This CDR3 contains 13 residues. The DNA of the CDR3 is TGCAGCGTGAGGACAGGGACGAACACTGAAGCTTTCTTT. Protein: CSVRTGTNTEAFF.

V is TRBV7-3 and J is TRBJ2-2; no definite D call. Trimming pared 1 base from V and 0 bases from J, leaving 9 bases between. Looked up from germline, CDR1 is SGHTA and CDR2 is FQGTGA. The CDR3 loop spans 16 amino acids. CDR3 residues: CASSLMPISNTGELFF. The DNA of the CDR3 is TGTGCCAGCAGCTTAATGCCGATTTCGAACACCGGGGAGCTGTTTTTT.

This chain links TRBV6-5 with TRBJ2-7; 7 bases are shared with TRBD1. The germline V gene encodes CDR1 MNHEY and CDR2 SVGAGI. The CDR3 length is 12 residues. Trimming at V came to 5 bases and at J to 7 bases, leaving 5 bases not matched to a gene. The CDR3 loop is CASSRGQWEQYV. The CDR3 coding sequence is TGTGCCAGCAGTAGGGGACAGTGGGAGCAGTACGTC.

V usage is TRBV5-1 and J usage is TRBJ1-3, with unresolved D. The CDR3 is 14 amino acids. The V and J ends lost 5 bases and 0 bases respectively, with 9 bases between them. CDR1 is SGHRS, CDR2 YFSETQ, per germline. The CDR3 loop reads CASSSEYSGNTIYF. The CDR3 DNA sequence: TGCGCCAGCAGTTCCGAATACTCTGGAAACACCATATATTTT.

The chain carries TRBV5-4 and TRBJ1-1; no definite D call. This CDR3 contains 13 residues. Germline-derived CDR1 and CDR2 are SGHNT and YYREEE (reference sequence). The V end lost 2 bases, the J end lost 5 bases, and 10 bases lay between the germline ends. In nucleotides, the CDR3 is TGTGCCAGCAGCTTAAGCCTGGGGACTGAAGCTTTCTTT. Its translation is CASSLSLGTEAFF. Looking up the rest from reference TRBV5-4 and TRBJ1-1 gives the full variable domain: ETGVTQSPTHLIKTRGQQVTLRCSSQSGHNTVSWYQQALGQGPQFIFQYYREEENGRGNFPPRFSGLQFPNYSSELNVNALELDDSALYLCASSLSLGTEAFFGQGTRLTVV.

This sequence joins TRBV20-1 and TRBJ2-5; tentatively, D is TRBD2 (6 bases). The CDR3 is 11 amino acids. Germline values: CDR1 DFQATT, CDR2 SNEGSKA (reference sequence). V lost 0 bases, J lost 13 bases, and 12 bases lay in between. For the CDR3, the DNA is TGCAGTGCTAGAGAGGGAAGCGGGCGGTACTTC. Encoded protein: CSAREGSGRYF.

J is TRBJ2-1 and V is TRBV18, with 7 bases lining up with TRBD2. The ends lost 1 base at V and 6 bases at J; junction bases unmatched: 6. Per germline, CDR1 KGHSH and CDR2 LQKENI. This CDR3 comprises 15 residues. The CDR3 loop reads CASSPLQAGLNEQFF. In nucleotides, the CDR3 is TGTGCCAGCTCACCACTCCAAGCGGGGCTCAATGAGCAGTTCTTC.

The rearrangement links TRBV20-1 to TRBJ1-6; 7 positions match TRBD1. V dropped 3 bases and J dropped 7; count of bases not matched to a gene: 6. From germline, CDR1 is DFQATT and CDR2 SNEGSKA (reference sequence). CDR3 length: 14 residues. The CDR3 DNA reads TGCAGTGCTAGTATCGACAGGGTAAATTCACCCCTCCACTTT. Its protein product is CSASIDRVNSPLHF.

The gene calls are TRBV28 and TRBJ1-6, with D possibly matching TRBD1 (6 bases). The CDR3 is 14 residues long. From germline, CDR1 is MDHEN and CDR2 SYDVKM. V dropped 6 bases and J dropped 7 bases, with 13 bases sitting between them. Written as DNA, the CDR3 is TGTGCCAGCAGAACGGGGGGCAAGAATTCACCCCTCCACTTT. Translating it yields CASRTGGKNSPLHF. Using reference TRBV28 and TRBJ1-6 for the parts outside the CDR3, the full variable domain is DVKVTQSSRYLVKRTGEKVFLECVQDMDHENMFWYRQDPGLGLRLIYFSYDVKMKEKGDIPEGYSVSREKKERFSLILESASTNQTSMYLCASRTGGKNSPLHFGNGTRLTVT.

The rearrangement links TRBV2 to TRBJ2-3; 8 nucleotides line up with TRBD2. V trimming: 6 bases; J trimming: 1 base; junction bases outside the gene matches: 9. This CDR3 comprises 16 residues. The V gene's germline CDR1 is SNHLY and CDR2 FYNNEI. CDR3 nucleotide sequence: TGTGCCAGCAGGAAGCGGTTGCGGGGGGGCACAGATACGCAGTATTTT. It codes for CASRKRLRGGTDTQYF.